The present T cell receptor beta chain was sequenced within a study of identical twins. Germline V lookup: CDR1 MGHDK, CDR2 SYGVNS. There are 16 residues in the CDR3. Trimming took 1 base from V and 5 from J; bases not matched to a gene: 8. Study-wide results and limits: Modeled out-of-frame TCR alpha sharing in monozygotic twins fell below observed levels. Possibly, invariant MAIT and iNKT cells partly confounded zero-insertion analyses.

With regard to this clonotype: Its antigen is undetermined.

Template switching introduced a universal primer site, and the cDNA bore unique molecular identifiers. TCRdb independently ran MiXCR on the 5' RACE reads; one entry per CDR3 protein. The sample includes 500,000 to 650,000 distinct CDR3 sequences, 20% to 25% seen only once; the top ten take approximately 0.52%. This same sample was also part of a study on yellow fever vaccine responses in identical twins.

This chain uses TRBV25-1 with TRBJ2-1; 7 bases match TRBD1. This sequence was found in a woman aged 18-29 years in good health. Sequencing used CD4+ T cells sorted from blood. This chain's CDR3 is CASSESHRGPDNEQFF. For the CDR3, the DNA is TGTGCCAGCAGTGAATCCCACAGGGGCCCTGACAATGAGCAGTTCTTC. Using reference TRBV25-1 and TRBJ2-1 for the parts outside the CDR3, the full variable domain is EADIYQTPRYLVIGTGKKITLECSQTMGHDKMYWYQQDPGMELHLIHYSYGVNSTEKGDLSSESTVSRIRTEHFPLTLESARPSHTSQYLCASSESHRGPDNEQFFGPGTRLTVL.